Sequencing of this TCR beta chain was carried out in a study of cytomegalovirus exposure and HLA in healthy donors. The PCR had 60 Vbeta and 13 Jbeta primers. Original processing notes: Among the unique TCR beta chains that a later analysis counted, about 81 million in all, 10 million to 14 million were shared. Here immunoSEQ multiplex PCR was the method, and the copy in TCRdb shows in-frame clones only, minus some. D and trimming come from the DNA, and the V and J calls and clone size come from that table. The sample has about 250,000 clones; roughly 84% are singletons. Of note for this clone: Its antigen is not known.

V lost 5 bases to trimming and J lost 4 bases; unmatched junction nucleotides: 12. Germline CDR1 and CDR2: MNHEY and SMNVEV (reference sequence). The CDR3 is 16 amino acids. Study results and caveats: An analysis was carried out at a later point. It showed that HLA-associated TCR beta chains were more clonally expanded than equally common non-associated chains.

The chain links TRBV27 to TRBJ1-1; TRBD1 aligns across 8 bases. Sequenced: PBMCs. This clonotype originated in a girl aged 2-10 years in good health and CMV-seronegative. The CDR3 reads CASSAYYRGKGTEAFF. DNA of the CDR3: TGTGCCAGCAGTGCCTACTACAGGGGGAAAGGCACTGAAGCTTTCTTT.